This TCR beta chain was obtained from a study of beta chain features in type 1 diabetes. Expressed TCRB transcripts were sequenced, since all the RNA that had been isolated was reverse transcribed. TCRdb's copy holds only in-frame clones and misses some; the assay was immunoSEQ multiplex PCR. The data show about 320,000 clones, 13% to 15% seen once. The CDR3 runs 15 residues. V lost 0 bases to trimming and J lost 4 bases, with 12 bases between them. Germline V gene lookup returns CDR1 MRHNA and CDR2 SNTAGT. The chain employs TRBV6-4 and TRBJ1-2, with D perhaps TRBD1 (6 bases). The receptor's source is a man younger than 40 in good health. Sequencing used central memory CD4+ T cells from blood. The CDR3 DNA follows: TGTGCCAGCAGTGACTCGCGGGGGCTGAGCTATGGCTACACCTTC. This translates into CASSDSRGLSYGYTF.